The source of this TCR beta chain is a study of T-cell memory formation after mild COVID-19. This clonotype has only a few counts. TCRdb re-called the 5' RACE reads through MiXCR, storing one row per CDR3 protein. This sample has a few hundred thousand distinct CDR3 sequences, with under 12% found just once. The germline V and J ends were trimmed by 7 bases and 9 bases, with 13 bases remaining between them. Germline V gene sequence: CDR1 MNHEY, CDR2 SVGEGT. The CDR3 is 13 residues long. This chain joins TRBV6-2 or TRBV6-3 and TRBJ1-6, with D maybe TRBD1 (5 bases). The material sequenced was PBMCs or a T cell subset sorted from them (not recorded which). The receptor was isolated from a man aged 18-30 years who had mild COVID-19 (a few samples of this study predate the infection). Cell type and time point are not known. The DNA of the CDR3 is TGTGCCAGCAATTTGGGGGTGGCTTCACCCCTCCACTTT. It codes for CASNLGVASPLHF.